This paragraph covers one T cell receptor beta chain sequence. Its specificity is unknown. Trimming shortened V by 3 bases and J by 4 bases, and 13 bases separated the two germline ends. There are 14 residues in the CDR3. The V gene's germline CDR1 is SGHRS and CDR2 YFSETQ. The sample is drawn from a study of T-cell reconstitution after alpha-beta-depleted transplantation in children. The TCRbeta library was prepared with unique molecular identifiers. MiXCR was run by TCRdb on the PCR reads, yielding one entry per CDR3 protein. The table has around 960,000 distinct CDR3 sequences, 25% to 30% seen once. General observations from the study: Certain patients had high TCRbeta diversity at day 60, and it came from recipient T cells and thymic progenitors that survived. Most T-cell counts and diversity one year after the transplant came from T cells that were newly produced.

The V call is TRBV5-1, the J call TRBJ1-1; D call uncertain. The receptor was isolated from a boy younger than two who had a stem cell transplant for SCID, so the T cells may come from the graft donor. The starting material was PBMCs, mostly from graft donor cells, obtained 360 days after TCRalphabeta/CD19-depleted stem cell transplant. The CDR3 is CASSSEVGPTEAFF. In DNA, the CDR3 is TGCGCCAGCAGCTCGGAGGTAGGGCCCACTGAAGCTTTCTTT.